These 8 T cell receptor beta chains were sequenced from one sample in a study of blood T cells in healthy people across ages. Through a sample-barcoded 5' primer and a J-beta primer mix, a second PCR was run for about 6 to 11 cycles. TCRdb re-derived calls from the 5' RACE reads in MiXCR, one entry per CDR3 protein. Among about 570,000 distinct CDR3 sequences listed, 25% to 30% were seen once. Sequenced: blood. These receptors all stem from a woman aged 70 to 79 in good health.

This clonotype was detected only a few times. The chain is built from TRBV6-2 or TRBV6-3 and TRBJ2-1, with TRBD2 matching over 10 bases. The CDR3 spans 15 residues. J gave up 10 bases and V 4 bases, and 10 bases lay outside the gene matches. CDR1 is MNHEY, CDR2 SVGEGT, per germline. The DNA of the CDR3 is TGTGCCAGCAGTTCTCAGGCTAGCGGGAGAGGGGAGCAGTTCTTC. Residues: CASSSQASGRGEQFF.

The V gene is TRBV7-3, the J gene TRBJ1-6, with TRBD1 as a possible D gene (6 bases). Germline V gives CDR1 SGHTA, CDR2 FQGTGA. V was trimmed by 4 bases and J by 6 bases, leaving 10 bases between them. The CDR3 runs 14 residues. Here the CDR3 reads CASSSGVFNSPLHF. Here the CDR3 DNA reads TGTGCCAGCAGCTCAGGGGTCTTTAATTCACCCCTCCACTTT.

This clonotype has ten or more counts. The CDR3 spells CASSQDLEAWETQYF. CDR3 DNA: TGCGCCAGCAGCCAAGATCTAGAGGCCTGGGAGACCCAGTACTTC. The chain recombines TRBV4-3 with TRBJ2-5; D call uncertain. CDR3 length equals 15 residues. The V gene's germline CDR1 is LGHNA and CDR2 YSLEER. V lost 0 bases, J lost 5 bases, and 13 bases lay in between.

This chain links TRBV29-1 with TRBJ2-5; D is undetermined. The CDR3 consists of 14 residues. Germline loops: CDR1 SQVTM, CDR2 ANQGSEA. V lost 6 bases to trimming and J lost 4 bases, with 18 bases between them. CDR3 residues: CSVRGLFRLETQYF. CDR3 DNA sequence: TGCAGCGTCCGCGGCCTTTTCAGGCTAGAGACCCAGTACTTC. The full variable domain, rest sourced from reference TRBV29-1 and TRBJ2-5, is SAVISQKPSRDICQRGTSLTIQCQVDSQVTMMFWYRQQPGQSLTLIATANQGSEATYESGFVIDKFPISRPNLTFSTLTVSNMSPEDSSIYLCSVRGLFRLETQYFGPGTRLLVL.

The gene calls are TRBV9 and TRBJ2-3; D is unresolved. This CDR3 spans 12 amino acids. CDR1 SGDLS and CDR2 YYNGEE come from the germline V gene. Trimming stripped 3 bases from V and 2 bases from J, with 4 bases between. The CDR3 protein is CASSALTDTQYF. The CDR3 DNA is TGTGCCAGCAGCGCCCTCACAGATACGCAGTATTTT.

A note on this clonotype: One end of the junction does not line up with germline, which may come from a read error. The chain employs TRBV9 and TRBJ2-5; a possible D gene is TRBD2 (5 bases). Germline lookup yields CDR1 SGDLS and CDR2 YYNGEE. This CDR3 spans 16 amino acids. CDR3 residues: CASSPRGVRGNYEQHF. The CDR3 DNA sequence: TGTGCCAGCAGCCCCCGGGGAGTCAGAGGGAACTACGAGCAGCACTTC.

This sequence joins TRBV3-1 and TRBJ2-7, with 9 bases that match TRBD1. The CDR3 loop spans 13 amino acids. Unmatched junction bases numbered 5, after V lost 4 bases and J lost 7 bases. Germline lookup yields CDR1 LGHDT and CDR2 YNNKEL (reference sequence). As DNA, the CDR3 is TGTGCCAGCAGCCTCCTGACAGGGGGTGAGCAGTACTTC. It translates to CASSLLTGGEQYF.

This rearrangement joins TRBV2 to TRBJ2-5; D may be TRBD1 or TRBD2 (6 bases each). The CDR3 totals 14 residues. Germline loops: CDR1 SNHLY, CDR2 FYNNEI. V was shortened by 7 bases and J by 5 bases, with 17 bases between the two germline ends. The CDR3: CASMEGGSLETQYF. CDR3 nucleotides: TGTGCCAGCATGGAGGGGGGATCTCTGGAGACCCAGTACTTC.